The rows below give T cell receptor beta chains drawn from one sample of a study of cytomegalovirus exposure and HLA in healthy donors. The method was immunoSEQ multiplex PCR; TCRdb's version includes in-frame clones alone and lacks a portion of them. The sample lists about 130,000 clones, over 70% seen once, with over 2.5% in the top ten. Sequenced: PBMCs. These receptor sequences come from a man aged 35 to 55 in good health and CMV-seronegative. Each CDR3 is given with its conserved first and last residue. Each record gives: V gene, clone size, CDR3 length, CDR3 protein. The size of a clone is reported for some rows only, either as once, few or many, or as a class for expanded clones.

V: TRBV11-1
size: .
length: 13
CDR3: CASSYDRDNEQFF

V: TRBV5-4
size: .
length: 15
CDR3: CASSRDLSSYNEQFF

V: TRBV7-6
size: .
length: 13
CDR3: CASKADMNTEAFF

V: TRBV7-2
size: .
length: 15
CDR3: CASSTTSGGSYEQYF

V: TRBV7-2
size: .
length: 15
CDR3: CASSSRQGAGSPLHF

V: TRBV30
size: .
length: 13
CDR3: CAWSVQALSGYTF

V: TRBV30
size: .
length: 11
CDR3: CAWSNRGEQYF

V: TRBV6-5
size: .
length: 13
CDR3: CASRKQKYQPQHF

V: TRBV6-5
size: .
length: 14
CDR3: CASSYAESTDTQYF

V: TRBV6-5
size: .
length: 15
CDR3: CASSYSPTDPSEQYF

V: TRBV7-8
size: .
length: 13
CDR3: CASSPGGGDIQYF

V: TRBV7-2
size: .
length: 13
CDR3: CASIPRTGYGYTF

V: TRBV7-3
size: .
length: 16
CDR3: CASSLQPGLADNEQFF

V: TRBV7-3
size: .
length: 15
CDR3: CASSPSGNGNQPQHF

V: TRBV6-6
size: .
length: 15
CDR3: CASSYPPGVGQPQHF

V: TRBV13
size: .
length: 12
CDR3: CASSLSGNTIYF

V: TRBV5-1
size: .
length: 15
CDR3: CASSGPGGQRDTQYF

V: TRBV5-1
size: few
length: 15
CDR3: CASSTAGQGRGGYTF

V: TRBV2
size: few
length: 14
CDR3: CASSEGQGNTEAFF

V: TRBV4-3
size: .
length: 18
CDR3: CASSQGTSGSRPTGELFF

V: TRBV19
size: once
length: 13
CDR3: CASRQQGNTEAFF

V: TRBV30
size: .
length: 14
CDR3: CAWSPGSGANVLTF

V: TRBV7-9
size: .
length: 12
CDR3: CSSSYATYEQYF

V: TRBV6-5
size: .
length: 14
CDR3: CASSYYPGSYEQYF

V: TRBV30
size: .
length: 16
CDR3: CAWSVGLAGGPDTQYF

V: TRBV6-4
size: .
length: 12
CDR3: CASSAGGNEQFF

V: TRBV5-4
size: once
length: 19
CDR3: CASSLQATLAGGHIDTQYF

V: TRBV7-2
size: .
length: 14
CDR3: CASSLPPNTDTQYF

V: TRBV5-1
size: .
length: 13
CDR3: CASSYGQGGAQYF

V: TRBV2
size: .
length: 14
CDR3: CASSGAVDTGELFF

V: TRBV29-1
size: .
length: 13
CDR3: CSVRQGAGNEQFF

V: TRBV6-1
size: .
length: 15
CDR3: CASSAWGQGLSEQYF

V: TRBV7-6
size: .
length: 14
CDR3: CASSLAGGADEQYF

V: TRBV4-1
size: once
length: 15
CDR3: CASSPRAGQGDIQYF

V: TRBV6-6
size: .
length: 13
CDR3: CASCDPGLYEQYF

V: TRBV6-5
size: .
length: 13
CDR3: CASRGVNTGELFF

V: TRBV10-3
size: .
length: 13
CDR3: CAIRPFGIPEAFF

V: TRBV7-9
size: few
length: 14
CDR3: CASSPPNTAYEQYF

V: TRBV5-6
size: .
length: 15
CDR3: CASSTRTGVNYGYTF

V: TRBV30
size: .
length: 13
CDR3: CACQVGGAGELFF

V: TRBV27
size: .
length: 13
CDR3: CASSPRTGAEAFF

V: TRBV6-4
size: .
length: 11
CDR3: CASQAFTEAFF

V: TRBV7-2
size: once
length: 14
CDR3: CASSLPDTYYGYTF

V: TRBV5-8
size: few
length: 13
CDR3: CASSFQGLETQYF

V: TRBV20-1
size: .
length: 11
CDR3: CSALGNYEQYF

V: TRBV4-1
size: .
length: 15
CDR3: CASSQAKDSTNEQFF

V: TRBV7-9
size: .
length: 12
CDR3: CASSLVAKTQYF

V: TRBV28
size: .
length: 16
CDR3: CASSSLQGATRYGQYF

V: TRBV7-2
size: .
length: 14
CDR3: CASRYRQAGGVQYF

V: TRBV5-1
size: .
length: 17
CDR3: CASTVQGGRAGTYEQYF

V: TRBV6-5
size: .
length: 14
CDR3: CASSYSGGNQPQHF

V: TRBV5-4
size: .
length: 13
CDR3: CASSLQWGGGPYF

V: TRBV9
size: .
length: 15
CDR3: CASSSGQGARNEQFF

V: TRBV14
size: once
length: 15
CDR3: CASSQVAGAQETQYF

V: TRBV28
size: .
length: 16
CDR3: CASSFGSGTGRGGYTF

V: TRBV5-8
size: once
length: 16
CDR3: CASSSLTSLAVETQYF

V: TRBV27
size: .
length: 14
CDR3: CASRTTGGNTEAFF

V: TRBV30
size: .
length: 12
CDR3: CAWSVSPGEQYF

V: TRBV27
size: .
length: 14
CDR3: CASSSGQNFYEQYF

V: TRBV7-6
size: .
length: 17
CDR3: CASSSSGTGLGSYEQYF